The present T cell receptor (beta chain) was sequenced within a study of cytomegalovirus exposure and HLA in healthy donors. The V gene lost 0 bases and the J gene lost 1 base, with 7 bases spanning the gap. Germline loops: CDR1 SGHTS, CDR2 YDEGEE. The CDR3 runs 14 residues. Donors counted as nominally healthy when sampled, yet unrecorded immune exposures were likely. Concerning this clone: Distinct nucleotide sequences in the sample also encode this CDR3.

The study ran its PCR with 60 Vbeta and 13 Jbeta primers. Generated by immunoSEQ multiplex PCR, the TCRdb table keeps only in-frame clones and is missing some. This sample carries around 150,000 clones, under 80% of them seen once, and the ten largest clones take approximately 2%. Sequencing was carried out using PBMCs. The sequence derives from a female donor in good health and CMV-seronegative. The chain uses TRBV5-8 and TRBJ1-1, with D uncertain. CDR3: CASSLGRRNTEAFF. Written as DNA, the CDR3 is TGTGCCAGCAGCTTGGGGAGGAGGAACACTGAAGCTTTCTTT.